Listed below are T cell receptor beta chains from one sample, sequenced in a study of cytomegalovirus exposure and HLA in healthy donors. Method: immunoSEQ multiplex PCR; TCRdb's copy keeps in-frame clones and lacks some. The sample lists 130,000 or so clones; around four fifths were seen once. Sequencing input: PBMCs. All receptors come from a man aged 40-55 years in good health and CMV-seronegative. Each CDR3 is given with its conserved first and last residue. A D gene is named only where the DNA matches it firmly. Rows may omit the clone size; those that give it use once, few, many or a size class.

v_gene	len	d_gene	abundance	j_gene	CDR3aa	CDR3nt
TRBV23-1	15	TRBD1	NA	TRBJ1-5	CASSRRQGWIVAQHF	TGCGCCAGCAGTCGGAGACAGGGGTGGATAGTGGCCCAGCATTTT
TRBV7-8	17	TRBD2	NA	TRBJ2-2	CASSLTSGRASTGELFF	TGTGCCAGCAGCTTGACTAGCGGGAGGGCCAGCACCGGGGAGCTGTTTTTT
TRBV30	14	TRBD1	NA	TRBJ2-1	CAWSGDRGYNEQFF	TGTGCCTGGAGTGGGGACAGGGGTTACAATGAGCAGTTCTTC
TRBV5-1	15	TRBD2	NA	TRBJ2-3	CASSDSGASTDTQYF	TGCGCCAGCAGCGATAGCGGGGCCTCCACAGATACGCAGTATTTT
TRBV28	15	NA	NA	TRBJ1-5	CAGGREGYSNQPQHF	TGTGCCGGCGGGAGGGAGGGCTATAGCAATCAGCCCCAGCATTTT
TRBV5-6	15	NA	few	TRBJ2-7	CASSSPSRISYEQYF	TGTGCCAGCAGCTCCCCTAGCCGCATCTCCTACGAGCAGTACTTC
TRBV7-6	12	NA	NA	TRBJ2-5	CASSSGGETQYF	TGTGCCAGCAGCTCAGGTGGGGAGACCCAGTACTTC
TRBV30	15	TRBD2	once	TRBJ2-3	CAWRRGSGSLDTQYF	TGTGCCTGGAGAAGGGGTAGCGGGAGTTTGGATACGCAGTATTTT
TRBV7-9	14	NA	NA	TRBJ1-5	CSSSSDSSNQPQHF	TGTTCCAGCAGCTCGGACAGTAGCAATCAGCCCCAGCATTTT
TRBV7-2	17	NA	once	TRBJ1-4	CASSLGPLGATNEKLFF	TGTGCCAGCAGCTTAGGGCCTCTCGGGGCAACTAATGAAAAACTGTTTTTT
TRBV10-1	12	NA	NA	TRBJ2-7	CASSGALGEQYF	TGCGCCAGCAGTGGGGCGCTGGGCGAGCAGTACTTC
TRBV4-3	14	TRBD2	NA	TRBJ2-1	CASSEPGGWNEQFF	TGCGCCAGCAGCGAGCCGGGGGGGTGGAATGAGCAGTTCTTC
TRBV4-1	18	NA	NA	TRBJ2-7	CASSQDVRKRRSSYEQYF	TGCGCCAGCAGCCAAGACGTACGGAAACGGCGGAGCTCCTACGAGCAGTACTTC
TRBV7-9	17	NA	NA	TRBJ2-6	CASSLSLRISGANVLTF	TGTGCCAGCAGCTTGTCCCTCCGTATCTCTGGGGCCAACGTCCTGACTTTC
TRBV27	13	NA	NA	TRBJ2-5	CASSLYGSGTQYF	TGTGCCAGCAGTTTATACGGGTCGGGGACCCAGTACTTC
TRBV4-3	14	NA	few	TRBJ2-3	CASSQTGATNTQYF	TGCGCCAGCAGCCAAACGGGAGCGACTAATACGCAGTATTTT
TRBV4-1	16	TRBD1	once	TRBJ2-7	CASSQDTGQGAHEQYF	TGCGCCAGCAGCCAAGATACAGGACAGGGGGCCCACGAGCAGTACTTC
TRBV11-2	15	TRBD1	once	TRBJ2-7	CAGSPHPTGGNEQYF	TGTGCCGGCAGCCCACACCCGACAGGGGGGAACGAGCAGTACTTC
TRBV6-5	13	NA	NA	TRBJ2-1	CASSYSRYNEQFF	TGTGCCAGCAGTTATTCTAGGTACAATGAGCAGTTCTTC
TRBV19	14	NA	once	TRBJ2-1	CASSIFNSYNEQFF	TGTGCCAGTAGTATATTTAACAGCTACAATGAGCAGTTCTTC
TRBV28	14	NA	NA	TRBJ1-4	CASTSGRAGEKLFF	TGTGCCAGCACAAGTGGCAGGGCGGGGGAAAAACTGTTTTTT
TRBV6-5	15	NA	NA	TRBJ2-7	CASSYSGGSSYEQYF	TGTGCCAGCAGTTACTCGGGCGGGTCCTCCTACGAGCAGTACTTC
TRBV6-1	13	NA	NA	TRBJ2-7	CASSPGTFYEQYF	TGTGCCAGCAGTCCCGGGACTTTCTACGAGCAGTACTTC
TRBV11-2	13	NA	once	TRBJ1-4	CASSFLVAEKLFF	TGTGCCAGCAGCTTCCTCGTGGCTGAAAAACTGTTTTTT
TRBV13	16	TRBD1	NA	TRBJ1-6	CASSSSRTGDNSPLHF	TGTGCCAGCAGCTCCTCCCGGACAGGGGATAATTCACCCCTCCACTTT
TRBV27	17	TRBD1	NA	TRBJ1-1	CASSPHGQGKMNTEAFF	TGTGCCAGCAGTCCCCATGGACAGGGGAAGATGAACACTGAAGCTTTCTTT
TRBV11-1	15	TRBD2	few	TRBJ2-7	CASSLGLARTYEQYF	TGTGCCAGCAGCTTGGGACTAGCGCGAACCTACGAGCAGTACTTC
TRBV14	14	NA	NA	TRBJ2-7	CASSQDHGTGVQYF	TGTGCCAGCAGCCAAGATCACGGAACCGGAGTACAGTACTTC
TRBV4-3	13	NA	medium-sized	TRBJ2-7	CASSQGLGYEQYF	TGCGCCAGCAGCCAAGGCCTAGGTTACGAGCAGTACTTC
TRBV7-3	16	TRBD1	NA	TRBJ2-5	CASSFNTDRGWETQYF	TGTGCCAGCAGCTTTAACACCGACAGGGGGTGGGAGACCCAGTACTTC
TRBV28	14	NA	NA	TRBJ2-3	CASSLLASTDTQYF	TGTGCCAGCAGTTTACTAGCCAGCACAGATACGCAGTATTTT
TRBV9	13	NA	NA	TRBJ2-1	CASTAPERNEQFF	TGTGCCAGCACCGCCCCGGAGAGGAATGAGCAGTTCTTC
TRBV4-3	16	TRBD2	NA	TRBJ2-3	CASSQDGGGRADTQYF	TGCGCCAGCAGCCAAGATGGGGGGGGAAGGGCAGATACGCAGTATTTT
TRBV7-9	15	TRBD1	NA	TRBJ1-4	CASSLGDRINEKLFF	TGTGCCAGCAGCTTAGGGGACAGAATAAATGAAAAACTGTTTTTT
TRBV7-3	13	NA	NA	TRBJ1-1	CASSSGWNTEAFF	TGTGCCAGCAGCTCAGGTTGGAACACTGAAGCTTTCTTT
TRBV11-1	15	TRBD2	NA	TRBJ2-5	CASRRGTSGSETQYF	TGTGCCAGCAGACGAGGGACTAGCGGTAGCGAGACCCAGTACTTC
TRBV6-6	13	TRBD1	NA	TRBJ1-1	CASRWTGRTEAFF	TGTGCCAGCAGATGGACAGGGAGGACTGAAGCTTTCTTT